Presented here are 8 T cell receptor beta chains from one specimen sequenced in a study of blood T cells in healthy people across ages. A second about 7 to 12 cycle PCR used barcoded and J-beta primers. From the 5' RACE reads, TCRdb called clonotypes with MiXCR, one entry per CDR3 protein. The data hold 1.5 million to 1.9 million distinct CDR3 sequences, with about 42% observed a single time. Sequencing input: blood. Receptors were obtained from a woman under 30 in good health.

The V call is TRBV5-1, the J call TRBJ1-2; D gene ambiguous. Germline V lookup: CDR1 SGHRS, CDR2 YFSETQ. The ends were cut back, 0 bases at V and 2 bases at J, with 17 bases in the middle. The CDR3 contains 17 residues. The CDR3 nucleotides are TGCGCCAGCAGCTTGGTTGTCGGTCAGGAAATAAACTATGGCTACACCTTC. It codes for CASSLVVGQEINYGYTF.

CDR3 residues: CASSPSQGSQPQHF. The DNA for the CDR3 is TGTGCCAGCAGCCCAAGCCAGGGAAGTCAGCCCCAGCATTTT. The V gene is TRBV27, the J gene TRBJ1-5, with D possibly being TRBD1 (5 bases). The CDR3 sequence is 14 residues long. CDR1 is MNHEY, CDR2 SMNVEV, per germline (reference sequence). Trimming removed 6 bases at V and 6 bases at J, with 15 bases between.

This clonotype was observed a handful of times. CDR3: CAISVRDREHYGYTF. CDR3 nucleotides: TGTGCCATCAGTGTCCGGGACAGGGAGCACTATGGCTACACCTTC. The rearrangement uses TRBV10-3 and TRBJ1-2; 9 nucleotides agree with TRBD1. The CDR3 has 15 amino acids. Per the germline V gene, CDR1 is ENHRY and CDR2 is SYGVKD. Trimming at V came to 4 bases and at J to 3 bases, leaving 6 bases not matched to a gene.

The table lists this clonotype with a few counts. This rearrangement joins TRBV7-2 to TRBJ1-4; D not resolved. Trimming stripped 5 bases from V and 10 bases from J, with 17 bases between. This CDR3 has 14 amino acids. CDR1 is SGHTA and CDR2 is FQGNSA in the germline V gene. CDR3 residues: CASSPTAQAVKLFF. In nucleotides, the CDR3 is TGTGCCAGCAGCCCTACGGCCCAGGCCGTAAAACTGTTTTTT. Filled out from reference TRBV7-2 and TRBJ1-4, the complete variable domain reads GAGVSQSPSNKVTEKGKDVELRCDPISGHTALYWYRQSLGQGLEFLIYFQGNSAPDKSGLPSDRFSAERTGGSVSTLTIQRTQQEDSAVYLCASSPTAQAVKLFFGSGTQLSVL.

The chain carries TRBV6-5 and TRBJ1-1; TRBD1 matches at 7 bases. The CDR3 totals 15 residues. With V trimmed by 5 bases and J by 4 bases, 10 bases remained unmatched. CDR1 MNHEY and CDR2 SVGAGI come from the germline V gene. CDR3 region: CASSPLGTVGTEAFF. CDR3 sequence (DNA): TGTGCCAGCAGTCCACTCGGGACAGTGGGCACTGAAGCTTTCTTT.

This clonotype was counted a few times. The chain uses TRBV20-1 and TRBJ2-1; 8 bases agree with TRBD2. Near its end, the DNA agrees better with TRBJ2-7, so the J call may be wrong. The CDR3 totals 13 residues. Germline values: CDR1 DFQATT, CDR2 SNEGSKA (reference sequence). The chain's CDR3 is CSPGGSSYNEQYF. In DNA, the CDR3 is TGCAGCCCGGGGGGGTCATCCTACAATGAGCAGTACTTC.

The chain couples TRBV2 to TRBJ2-1; the D gene could be TRBD1 or TRBD2 (5 bases each). This CDR3 region has 13 residues. Between the trimmed V and J ends, which lost 5 bases and 9 bases, there was a span of 14 bases. The germline gives CDR1 SNHLY, CDR2 FYNNEI. CDR3 sequence reads: CASSPGPAGEQFF. DNA of the CDR3: TGTGCCAGCAGTCCGGGACCGGCCGGTGAGCAGTTCTTC.

Details on this clonotype: A much larger clone differs from this one at a single base, so this may be a read error. The chain joins TRBV9 to TRBJ2-1; 7 bases fit TRBD2. This CDR3 region has 14 residues. With V trimmed by 3 bases and J by 13 bases, 13 bases remained unmatched. Germline V gives CDR1 SGDLS, CDR2 YYNGEE. The CDR3 nucleotides are TGTGCCAGCAGCGCCCGGACTAGTCAAGAGACCCAGTTCTTC. It is translated as CASSARTSQETQFF.